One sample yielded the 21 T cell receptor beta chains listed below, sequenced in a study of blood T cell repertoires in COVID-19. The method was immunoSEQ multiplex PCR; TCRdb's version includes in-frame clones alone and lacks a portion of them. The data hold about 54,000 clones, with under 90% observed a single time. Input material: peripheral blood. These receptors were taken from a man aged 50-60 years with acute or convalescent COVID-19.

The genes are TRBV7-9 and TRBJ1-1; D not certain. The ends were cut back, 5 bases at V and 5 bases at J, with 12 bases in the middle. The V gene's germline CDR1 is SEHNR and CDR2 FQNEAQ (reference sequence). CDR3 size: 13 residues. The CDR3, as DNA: TGTGCCAGCAGCCCTAGAGGGAGGACTGAAGCTTTCTTT. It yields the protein CASSPRGRTEAFF.

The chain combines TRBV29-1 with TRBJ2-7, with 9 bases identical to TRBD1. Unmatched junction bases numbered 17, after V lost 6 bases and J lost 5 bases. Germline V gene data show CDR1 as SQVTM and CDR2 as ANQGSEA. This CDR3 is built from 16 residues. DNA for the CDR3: TGCAGCGTGACGGGACAGGGACGGGTCCATAGGGACGAGCAGTACTTC. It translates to CSVTGQGRVHRDEQYF.

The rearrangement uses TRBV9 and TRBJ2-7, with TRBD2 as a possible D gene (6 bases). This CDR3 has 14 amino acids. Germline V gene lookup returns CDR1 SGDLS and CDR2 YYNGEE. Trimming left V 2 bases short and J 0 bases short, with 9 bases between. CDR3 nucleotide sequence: TGTGCCAGCAGCGTCGGAGGGAGCTCCTACGAGCAGTACTTC. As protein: CASSVGGSSYEQYF.

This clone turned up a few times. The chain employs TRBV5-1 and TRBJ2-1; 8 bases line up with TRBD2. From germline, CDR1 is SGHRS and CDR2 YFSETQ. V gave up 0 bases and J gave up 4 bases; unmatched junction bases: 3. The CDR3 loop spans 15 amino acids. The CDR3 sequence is CASSLGSGGYNEQFF. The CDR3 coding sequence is TGCGCCAGCAGCTTGGGGAGCGGGGGTTACAATGAGCAGTTCTTC. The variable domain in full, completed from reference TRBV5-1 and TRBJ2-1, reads KAGVTQTPRYLIKTRGQQVTLSCSPISGHRSVSWYQQTPGQGLQFLFEYFSETQRNKGNFPGRFSGRQFSNSRSEMNVSTLELGDSALYLCASSLGSGGYNEQFFGPGTRLTVL.

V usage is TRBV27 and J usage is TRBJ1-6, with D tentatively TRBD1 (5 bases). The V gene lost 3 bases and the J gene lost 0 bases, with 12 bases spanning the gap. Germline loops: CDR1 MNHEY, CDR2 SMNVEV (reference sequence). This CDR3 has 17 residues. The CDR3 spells CASSFDGGSSYNSPLHF. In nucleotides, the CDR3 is TGTGCCAGCAGTTTCGACGGGGGGAGCTCCTATAATTCACCCCTCCACTTT.

The CDR3 reads CAGGGQFNQPQHF. CDR3 sequence (DNA): TGTGCTGGGGGCGGACAGTTCAATCAGCCCCAGCATTTT. The chain combines TRBV5-3 with TRBJ1-5; the D gene is possibly TRBD1 (6 bases). TRBV5-3 is sorted into the ORF group, with uncertain function. The CDR3 sequence is 13 residues long.

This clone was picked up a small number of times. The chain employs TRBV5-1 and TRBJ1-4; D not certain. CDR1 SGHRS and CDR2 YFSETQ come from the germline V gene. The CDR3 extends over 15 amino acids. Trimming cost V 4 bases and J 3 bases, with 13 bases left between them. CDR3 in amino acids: CASSPPGDPNEKLFF. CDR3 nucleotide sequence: TGCGCCAGCAGCCCCCCCGGGGATCCTAATGAAAAACTGTTTTTT.

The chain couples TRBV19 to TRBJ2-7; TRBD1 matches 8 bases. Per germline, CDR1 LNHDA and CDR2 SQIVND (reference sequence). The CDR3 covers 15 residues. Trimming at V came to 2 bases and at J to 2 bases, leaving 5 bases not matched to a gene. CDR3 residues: CASSIYGGQAYEQYF. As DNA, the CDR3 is TGTGCCAGTAGTATATATGGGGGACAGGCCTACGAGCAGTACTTC. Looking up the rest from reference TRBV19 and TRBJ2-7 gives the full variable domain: DGGITQSPKYLFRKEGQNVTLSCEQNLNHDAMYWYRQDPGQGLRLIYYSQIVNDFQKGDIAEGYSVSREKKESFPLTVTSAQKNPTAFYLCASSIYGGQAYEQYFGPGTRLTVT.

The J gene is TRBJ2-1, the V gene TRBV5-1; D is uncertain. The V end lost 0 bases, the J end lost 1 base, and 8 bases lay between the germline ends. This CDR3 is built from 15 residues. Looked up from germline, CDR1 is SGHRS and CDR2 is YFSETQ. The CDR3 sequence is CASSLEQLSYNEQFF. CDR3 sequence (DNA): TGCGCCAGCAGCTTGGAACAGCTTTCCTACAATGAGCAGTTCTTC.

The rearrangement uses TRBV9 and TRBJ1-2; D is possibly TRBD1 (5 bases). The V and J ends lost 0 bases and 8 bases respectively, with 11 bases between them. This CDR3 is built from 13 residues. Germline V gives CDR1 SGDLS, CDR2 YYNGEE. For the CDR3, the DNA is TGTGCCAGCAGCGTAGCGGGGGTCCGGGGCTACACCTTC. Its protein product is CASSVAGVRGYTF.

The CDR3 is CASSPSPGPSSGEQYF. CDR3 coding DNA: TGTGCCAGCAGCCCATCCCCAGGGCCCAGCTCGGGCGAGCAGTACTTC. The J gene is TRBJ2-7, the V gene TRBV7-9; possible D gene TRBD1, 5 bases. Germline CDR1 SEHNR, CDR2 FQNEAQ (reference sequence). V lost 5 bases, J lost 6 bases, and 23 bases lay in between. This CDR3 is built from 16 residues.

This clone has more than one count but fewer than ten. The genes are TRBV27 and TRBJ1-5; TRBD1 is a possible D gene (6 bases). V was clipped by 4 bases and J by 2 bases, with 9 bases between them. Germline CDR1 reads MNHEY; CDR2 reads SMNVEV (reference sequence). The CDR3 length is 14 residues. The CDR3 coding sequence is TGTGCCAGCAGTTCGGGGGGCGGCAATCAGCCCCAGCATTTT. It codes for CASSSGGGNQPQHF.

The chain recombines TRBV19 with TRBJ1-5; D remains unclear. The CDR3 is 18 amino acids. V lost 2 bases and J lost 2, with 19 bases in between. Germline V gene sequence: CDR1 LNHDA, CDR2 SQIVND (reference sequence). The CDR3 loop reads CASSIISGVISGNQPQHF. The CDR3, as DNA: TGTGCCAGTAGTATAATTAGCGGGGTGATTAGCGGCAATCAGCCCCAGCATTTT.

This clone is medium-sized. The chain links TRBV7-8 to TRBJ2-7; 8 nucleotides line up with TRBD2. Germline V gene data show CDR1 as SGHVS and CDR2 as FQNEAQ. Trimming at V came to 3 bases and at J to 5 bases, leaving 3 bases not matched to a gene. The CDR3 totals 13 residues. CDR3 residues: CASSFGRGDEQYF. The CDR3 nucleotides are TGTGCCAGCAGCTTCGGGAGGGGGGACGAGCAGTACTTC.

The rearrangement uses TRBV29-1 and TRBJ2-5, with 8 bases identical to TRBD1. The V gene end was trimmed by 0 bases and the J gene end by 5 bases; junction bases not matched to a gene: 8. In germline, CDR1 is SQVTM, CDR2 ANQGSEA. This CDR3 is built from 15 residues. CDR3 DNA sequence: TGCAGCGTTGAAGACAGGGGGCATTTTATGGAGACCCAGTACTTC. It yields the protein CSVEDRGHFMETQYF.

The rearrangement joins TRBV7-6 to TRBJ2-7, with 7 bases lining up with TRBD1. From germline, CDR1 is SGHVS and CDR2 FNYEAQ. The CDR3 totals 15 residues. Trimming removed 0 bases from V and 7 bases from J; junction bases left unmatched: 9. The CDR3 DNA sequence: TGTGCCAGCAGCTTAGCGACAGGGTTTATGGGTGAGCAGTACTTC. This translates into CASSLATGFMGEQYF.

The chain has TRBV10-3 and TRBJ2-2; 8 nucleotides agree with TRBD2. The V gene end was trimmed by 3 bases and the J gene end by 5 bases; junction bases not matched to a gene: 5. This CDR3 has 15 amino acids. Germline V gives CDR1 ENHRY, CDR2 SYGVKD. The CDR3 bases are TGTGCCATCAGTGAATACGGGGGGGAAACCGGGGAGCTGTTTTTT. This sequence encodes CAISEYGGETGELFF.

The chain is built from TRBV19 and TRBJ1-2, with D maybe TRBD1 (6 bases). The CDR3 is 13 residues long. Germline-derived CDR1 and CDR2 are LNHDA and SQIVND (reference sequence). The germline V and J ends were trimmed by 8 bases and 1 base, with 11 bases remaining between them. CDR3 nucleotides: TGTGCCAGTTCCGGGACAAATAACTATGGCTACACCTTC. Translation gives CASSGTNNYGYTF.

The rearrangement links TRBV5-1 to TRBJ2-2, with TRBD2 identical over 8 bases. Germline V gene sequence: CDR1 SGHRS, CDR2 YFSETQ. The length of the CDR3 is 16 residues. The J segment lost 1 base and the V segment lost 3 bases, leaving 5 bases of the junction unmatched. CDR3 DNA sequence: TGCGCCAGCAGCTGGGCCAGCGGGGGGAACACCGGGGAGCTGTTTTTT. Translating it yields CASSWASGGNTGELFF.

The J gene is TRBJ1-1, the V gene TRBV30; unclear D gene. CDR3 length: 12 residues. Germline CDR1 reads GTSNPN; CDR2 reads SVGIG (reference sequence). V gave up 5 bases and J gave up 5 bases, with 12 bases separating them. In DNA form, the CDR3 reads TGTGCCTGGGAGCTAACGGGGACTGAAGCTTTCTTT. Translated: CAWELTGTEAFF.

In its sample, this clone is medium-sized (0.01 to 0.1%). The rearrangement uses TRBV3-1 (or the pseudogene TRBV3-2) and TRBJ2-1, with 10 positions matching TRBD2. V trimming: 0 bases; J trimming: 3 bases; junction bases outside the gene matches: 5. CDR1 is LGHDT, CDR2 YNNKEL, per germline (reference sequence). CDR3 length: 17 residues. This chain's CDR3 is CASSQDIAGGIYNEQFF. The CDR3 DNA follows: TGTGCCAGCAGCCAAGATATAGCGGGGGGTATCTACAATGAGCAGTTCTTC.